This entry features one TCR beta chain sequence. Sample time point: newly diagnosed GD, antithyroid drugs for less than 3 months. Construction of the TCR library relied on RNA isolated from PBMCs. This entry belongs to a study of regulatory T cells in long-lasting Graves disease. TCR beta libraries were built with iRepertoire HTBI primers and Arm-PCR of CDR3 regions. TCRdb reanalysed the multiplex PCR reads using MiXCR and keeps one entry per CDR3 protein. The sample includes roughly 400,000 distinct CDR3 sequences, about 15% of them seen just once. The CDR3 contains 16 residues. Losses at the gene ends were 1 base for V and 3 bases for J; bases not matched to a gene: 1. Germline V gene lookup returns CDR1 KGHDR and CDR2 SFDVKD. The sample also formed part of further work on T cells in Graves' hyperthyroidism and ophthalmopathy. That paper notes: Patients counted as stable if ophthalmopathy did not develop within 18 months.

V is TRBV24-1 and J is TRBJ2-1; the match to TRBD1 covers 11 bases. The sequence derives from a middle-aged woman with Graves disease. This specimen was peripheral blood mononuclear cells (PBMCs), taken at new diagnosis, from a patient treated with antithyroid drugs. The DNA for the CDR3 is TGTGCCACCAGTGATTTTGGGACAGGGGGCTACAATGAGCAGTTCTTC. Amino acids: CATSDFGTGGYNEQFF.